This T cell receptor beta chain was found in a study of T cell responses to AZD1222 COVID-19 vaccine. Study at large: Second-dose timings of about 4 or about 12 weeks were pooled.

Clones were sequenced by immunoSEQ multiplex PCR, and TCRdb holds only the in-frame ones, with some missing. The data hold 70,000 to 90,000 clones, with roughly 89% observed a single time. As for this clone: What it recognizes is unknown.

General study points: Repertoire sampling happened only post peak T cell response.

The sample was peripheral blood, taken on day 0 of AZD1222 vaccination. This TCR derives from an adult in good health.

The CDR3 sequence is CASSFWKAGHPVETQYF. CDR3 DNA sequence: TGTGCCAGCAGCTTTTGGAAAGCGGGGCATCCGGTGGAGACCCAGTACTTC. The V and J genes are TRBV7-2 and TRBJ2-5, with TRBD2 identical over 7 bases. V lost 3 bases, J lost 5 bases, and 15 bases stayed unmatched. Germline CDR1 reads SGHTA; CDR2 reads FQGNSA. The CDR3 length is 17 residues.